The 25 T cell receptor beta chains below were found in one sample sequenced in a study of shared clonotypes between healthy human individuals. Some clones are missing from TCRdb's copy, which holds only in-frame ones; the method was immunoSEQ multiplex PCR. The table has about 1,800,000 clones, approximately 95% seen once. Naive CD8 cells lacked CD45RO, underwent positive selection for CCR7 and left out terminally differentiated effector memory CD45RA+ cells. Sequences were obtained from naive CD8+ T cells sorted from blood. The receptors here all came from a man between 18 and 29 years old in good health.

The rearrangement uses TRBV4-1 and TRBJ2-1; D not resolved. Germline V gene lookup returns CDR1 MGHRA and CDR2 YSYEKL. The CDR3 length is 16 residues. Trimming shortened V by 3 bases and J by 5 bases, and 17 bases separated the two germline ends. The CDR3: CASSHDREAHDNEQFF. In DNA, the CDR3 is TGCGCCAGCAGCCATGACCGTGAGGCCCATGACAATGAGCAGTTCTTC.

The V gene is TRBV5-6, the J gene TRBJ1-3; 9 bases agree with TRBD1. CDR1 and CDR2 from the germline V gene are SGHDT and YYEEEE. V lost 2 bases, J lost 0 bases, and 12 bases stayed unmatched. The CDR3 has 19 residues. This CDR3 is CASSFLGQGYGPSGNTIYF. The CDR3 DNA is TGTGCCAGCAGCTTCCTGGGACAGGGCTACGGCCCCTCTGGAAACACCATATATTTT.

The table lists this clone with a count of one. The chain recombines TRBV25-1 with TRBJ2-5; possible D gene TRBD1, 6 bases. The closer fit of TRBJ2-7 to the DNA end suggests the J call may be wrong. Germline CDR1 is MGHDK and CDR2 is SYGVNS. CDR3 length: 12 amino acids. CDR3 coding DNA: TGTGCCAGACAGGGTGGCTCCTACGAGCAGTACTTC. As protein: CARQGGSYEQYF.

Comments on this clone: Additional DNA sequences in this sample encode the identical CDR3. For the CDR3, the DNA is TGCGCCAGCAGCTTGGCACCAGGGTACAATGAGCAGTTCTTC. Translated: CASSLAPGYNEQFF. The chain joins TRBV5-1 to TRBJ2-1; D possibly corresponds to TRBD1 (5 bases). The CDR3 contains 14 residues. Trimming took off 0 bases at V and 4 bases at J, with 8 bases between the two ends. CDR1 SGHRS and CDR2 YFSETQ come from the germline V gene.

This chain uses TRBV6-1 with TRBJ1-4; weak D call: TRBD1 (6 bases). The CDR3 covers 15 residues. Trimming took off 8 bases at V and 7 bases at J, with 20 bases between the two ends. CDR1 MNHNS and CDR2 SASEGT come from the germline V gene. The DNA of the CDR3 is TGTGCCAGCGAGGGCAGGGGTTCGTGGGGTGAAAAACTGTTTTTT. It yields the protein CASEGRGSWGEKLFF.

V gene TRBV28 combines with J gene TRBJ2-7; D call uncertain. Trimming left V 3 bases short and J 0 bases short, with 12 bases between. The CDR3 loop spans 15 amino acids. Looked up from germline, CDR1 is MDHEN and CDR2 is SYDVKM. The CDR3 DNA reads TGTGCCAGCAGTTTCGGACGGGCCGTCTCCTACGAGCAGTACTTC. Translated: CASSFGRAVSYEQYF.

The chain uses TRBV28 and TRBJ2-5; D may correspond to TRBD1 or TRBD2 (5 bases each). V was shortened by 8 bases and J by 5 bases, with 18 bases between the two germline ends. Germline loops: CDR1 MDHEN, CDR2 SYDVKM. The CDR3 spans 14 residues. This CDR3 is CASYGAQGGETQYF. As DNA, the CDR3 is TGTGCCAGCTATGGGGCTCAGGGCGGGGAGACCCAGTACTTC. Supplemented by reference TRBV28 and TRBJ2-5, the full variable domain reads DVKVTQSSRYLVKRTGEKVFLECVQDMDHENMFWYRQDPGLGLRLIYFSYDVKMKEKGDIPEGYSVSREKKERFSLILESASTNQTSMYLCASYGAQGGETQYFGPGTRLLVL.

The gene calls are TRBV13 and TRBJ2-7, with D uncertain. Trimming removed 4 bases from V and 0 bases from J, with 10 bases in between. Germline V gives CDR1 PRHDT, CDR2 FYEKMQ (reference sequence). This CDR3 comprises 14 residues. CDR3 in DNA: TGTGCCAGCAGCTCCTACGTGACCTCCTACGAGCAGTACTTC. Its translation: CASSSYVTSYEQYF.

The chain is built from TRBV27 and TRBJ2-7; D may correspond to TRBD1 or TRBD2 (5 bases each). CDR1 and CDR2 from the germline V gene are MNHEY and SMNVEV (reference sequence). The CDR3 is 14 residues long. V lost 2 bases and J 2 bases, leaving 10 bases between the germline ends. DNA of the CDR3: TGTGCCAGCAGTTTAATAGGGGACCCCTACGAGCAGTACTTC. This codes for CASSLIGDPYEQYF.

V and J are TRBV7-8 and TRBJ2-1, with D perhaps assigned TRBD1 or TRBD2 (5 bases each). Trimming removed 4 bases from V and 2 bases from J, with 24 bases in between. Germline V gives CDR1 SGHVS, CDR2 FQNEAQ. The CDR3 is made up of 19 amino acids. CDR3 nucleotides: TGTGCCAGCAGCTCCTCTCGTGATGGGGGTGAGTTGACCTACAATGAGCAGTTCTTC. It is translated as CASSSSRDGGELTYNEQFF.

The chain combines TRBV27 with TRBJ1-1; D is uncertain. The CDR3 is 14 residues long. V lost 6 bases and J lost 0, with 11 bases in between. The germline CDR1 and CDR2 sequences are MNHEY and SMNVEV (reference sequence). CDR3 in amino acids: CASRVGVVNTEAFF. In DNA, the CDR3 is TGTGCCAGCAGGGTTGGGGTGGTGAACACTGAAGCTTTCTTT.

Comment on this clone: This sample includes further DNA sequences coding for the same CDR3. The chain couples TRBV27 to TRBJ1-6, with D hard to call. Between the trimmed V and J ends, which lost 5 bases and 7 bases, there was a span of 9 bases. Germline V gene data show CDR1 as MNHEY and CDR2 as SMNVEV (reference sequence). This CDR3 has 13 residues. CDR3 loop: CASSLSPNSPLHF. Here the CDR3 DNA reads TGTGCCAGCAGTCTGAGTCCGAATTCACCCCTCCACTTT.

This clone showed up just once. This rearrangement joins TRBV19 to TRBJ2-5, with no clear D. Germline lookup yields CDR1 LNHDA and CDR2 SQIVND (reference sequence). The CDR3 totals 13 residues. The germline V and J ends were trimmed by 10 bases and 3 bases, with 15 bases remaining between them. CDR3 residues: CATSVDGEETQYF. In nucleotides, the CDR3 is TGTGCCACTTCCGTTGACGGCGAAGAGACCCAGTACTTC.

V gene TRBV13 combines with J gene TRBJ2-5, with D maybe TRBD1 (5 bases). The germline V and J ends were trimmed by 4 bases and 6 bases, with 18 bases remaining between them. CDR3 size: 15 residues. Germline loops: CDR1 PRHDT, CDR2 FYEKMQ (reference sequence). The CDR3 loop is CASSSTEWNGKTQYF. Here the CDR3 DNA reads TGTGCCAGCAGCTCGACAGAATGGAATGGGAAGACCCAGTACTTC.

A remark on this clone: Other DNA sequences from this sample encode an identical CDR3 as well. The chain joins TRBV27 to TRBJ2-7; a weak D match, TRBD1 (6 bases). The CDR3 totals 14 residues. CDR1 is MNHEY and CDR2 is SMNVEV in the germline V gene (reference sequence). V dropped 3 bases and J dropped 0 bases, with 9 bases sitting between them. CDR3 amino acids: CASSFLGGSYEQYF. In DNA form, the CDR3 reads TGTGCCAGCAGTTTCCTAGGGGGCTCCTACGAGCAGTACTTC.

For this clone: This sample also contains other DNA sequences that code for the same CDR3. V gene TRBV4-3 combines with J gene TRBJ1-2; 8 positions agree with TRBD1. The ends lost 0 bases at V and 4 bases at J; junction bases unmatched: 1. Germline-derived CDR1 and CDR2 are LGHNA and YSLEER. The CDR3 spans 14 residues. The CDR3 nucleotides read TGCGCCAGCAGCCAAGACACAGGGGGCTATGGCTACACCTTC. Residues: CASSQDTGGYGYTF.

The chain has TRBV10-3 and TRBJ2-4; D is ambiguous. CDR1 and CDR2 (germline): ENHRY, SYGVKD. V dropped 0 bases and J dropped 1 base, with 7 bases sitting between them. CDR3 length: 15 residues. CDR3 sequence (DNA): TGTGCCATCAGTGAGTCACCCCTGGCCAAAAACATTCAGTACTTC. Its protein product is CAISESPLAKNIQYF.

This chain connects TRBV27 to TRBJ2-5; no clear D. CDR3 length: 16 residues. Germline loops: CDR1 MNHEY, CDR2 SMNVEV (reference sequence). V lost 3 bases to trimming and J lost 5 bases, with 19 bases between them. The CDR3 spells CASSLWPGSSVETQYF. The CDR3 DNA is TGTGCCAGCAGTTTGTGGCCTGGGTCCTCCGTTGAGACCCAGTACTTC.

V usage is TRBV13 and J usage is TRBJ2-3; the match to TRBD2 covers 14 bases. The germline V gene encodes CDR1 PRHDT and CDR2 FYEKMQ (reference sequence). Trimming cost V 5 bases and J 4 bases; bases outside gene matches: 5. The CDR3 consists of 16 residues. The CDR3, as DNA: TGTGCCAGCAGCGGAGGACTAGCGGGAGGCGCAGATACGCAGTATTTT. It yields the protein CASSGGLAGGADTQYF.

The chain joins TRBV2 to TRBJ1-5; tentative D call: TRBD1 (6 bases). CDR1 is SNHLY, CDR2 FYNNEI, per germline. Trimming removed 5 bases from V and 2 bases from J, with 13 bases in between. This CDR3 spans 15 amino acids. This chain's CDR3 is CASSQRQEGNQPQHF. The CDR3 DNA reads TGTGCCAGCAGTCAGAGACAGGAGGGCAATCAGCCCCAGCATTTT.

This chain connects TRBV2 to TRBJ2-1; unclear D gene. The CDR3 consists of 13 residues. From germline, CDR1 is SNHLY and CDR2 FYNNEI. Trimming left V 5 bases short and J 0 bases short, with 5 bases between. The chain's CDR3 is CASSTDSYNEQFF. Written as DNA, the CDR3 is TGTGCCAGCAGTACTGACTCCTACAATGAGCAGTTCTTC.

In this sample, this clone turned up once. The rearrangement joins TRBV29-1 to TRBJ1-1; D gene ambiguous. The CDR3 totals 12 residues. In germline, CDR1 is SQVTM, CDR2 ANQGSEA. Trimming cost V 0 bases and J 6 bases, with 8 bases left between them. This chain's CDR3 is CSVEEEASEAFF. The CDR3 bases are TGCAGCGTTGAAGAGGAGGCTTCTGAAGCTTTCTTT.

V gene TRBV7-2 combines with J gene TRBJ2-7; no clear D. This CDR3 contains 14 residues. CDR1 is SGHTA and CDR2 is FQGNSA in the germline V gene. The ends were cut back, 4 bases at V and 0 bases at J, with 10 bases in the middle. The CDR3: CASSSPGRSYEQYF. In DNA, the CDR3 is TGTGCCAGCAGCTCCCCGGGCCGCTCCTACGAGCAGTACTTC.

The chain couples TRBV7-9 to TRBJ2-1, with a weak D call TRBD2 (6 bases). Trimming removed 4 bases from V and 2 bases from J, with 18 bases in between. Germline CDR1 and CDR2: SEHNR and FQNEAQ (reference sequence). CDR3 length: 17 residues. The chain's CDR3 is CASSSPRLENTYNEQFF. The CDR3 nucleotides are TGTGCCAGCAGCTCCCCCCGACTAGAAAATACCTACAATGAGCAGTTCTTC.

CDR3 sequence reads: CASSQEHGTAFGYTF. CDR3 nucleotides: TGCGCCAGCAGCCAAGAGCACGGGACGGCGTTTGGCTACACCTTC. J is TRBJ1-2 and V is TRBV4-3, with D tentatively TRBD1 (5 bases). CDR3 length: 15 residues. Trimming took 0 bases from V and 7 from J, leaving 15 bases between them. Germline loops: CDR1 LGHNA, CDR2 YSLEER.